This T cell receptor beta chain stems from a study of CD8 T cells in Susac syndrome. The authors reverse transcribed about 0.5 to 1 ug RNA with random hexamers. MiXCR, applied by TCRdb to the immunoSEQ multiplex PCR reads, yields one record per CDR3 protein. The sample carries around 280,000 distinct CDR3 sequences, about 85% recorded once. Relapsing-remitting disease, either stable or active, was present in the multiple sclerosis controls, who were treatment-naive patients. This clonotype occurred once. Sequenced sample: CD8+ T cells from PBMCs. The origin of this receptor is a human donor with multiple sclerosis.

CDR3 DNA: TGCAGCGTTGAGCAGGGGGCTCCTTATGAGCAGTTCTTC. It encodes CSVEQGAPYEQFF. J is TRBJ2-1 and V is TRBV29-1; 8 bases map to TRBD1. Unmatched junction bases numbered 6, after V lost 3 bases and J lost 8 bases. This CDR3 is built from 13 residues. Germline V gives CDR1 SQVTM, CDR2 ANQGSEA.